Detailed here is one T cell receptor (beta chain). The antigen is unknown. TCRdb redid the calling of the multiplex PCR reads with MiXCR, one entry per CDR3 protein. The table records approximately 63,000 distinct CDR3 sequences, approximately 62% of them present only once. The data were taken from a study of breast tumors, draining lymph nodes, adjacent tissues. Broader study findings: The lymph node origin of tumor T cells was framed as consistent with a hypothesis, not demonstrated. Tumor TCR diversity was below lymph nodes but above nontumor tissue. Tumor and nontumor repertoires were significantly more similar in luminal-like than in basal-like breast cancer.

The sequenced sample consisted of breast tumor tissue. The clonotype originates from a female donor with breast cancer. Some clones in this sample may be carry-over from other donors' samples.

CDR3 bases: TGTGCTAGAGATGGGCGGCAGGTGCTACTCAATCAGCCCCAGCATTTT. This translates into CARDGRQVLLNQPQHF. V is TRBV25-1 and J is TRBJ1-5; D unclear. Germline-derived CDR1 and CDR2 are MGHDK and SYGVNS. This CDR3 has 16 amino acids.